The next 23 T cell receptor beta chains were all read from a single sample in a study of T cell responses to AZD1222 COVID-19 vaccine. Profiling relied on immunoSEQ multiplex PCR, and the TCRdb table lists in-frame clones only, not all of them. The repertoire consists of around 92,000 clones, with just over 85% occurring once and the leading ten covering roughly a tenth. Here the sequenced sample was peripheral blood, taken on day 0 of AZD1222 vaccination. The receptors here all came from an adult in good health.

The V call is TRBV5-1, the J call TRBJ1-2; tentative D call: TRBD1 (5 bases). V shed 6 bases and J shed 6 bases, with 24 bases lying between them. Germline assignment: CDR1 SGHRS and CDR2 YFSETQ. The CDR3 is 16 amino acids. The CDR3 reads CASTHSTGQPIDGYTF. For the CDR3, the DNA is TGCGCCAGCACCCATTCTACAGGACAACCGATCGATGGCTACACCTTC.

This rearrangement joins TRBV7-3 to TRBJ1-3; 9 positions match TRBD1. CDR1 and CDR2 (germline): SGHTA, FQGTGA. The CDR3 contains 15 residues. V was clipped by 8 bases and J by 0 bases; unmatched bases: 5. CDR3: CASGPGQGSGNTIYF. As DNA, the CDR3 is TGTGCCAGCGGTCCGGGACAGGGCTCTGGAAACACCATATATTTT. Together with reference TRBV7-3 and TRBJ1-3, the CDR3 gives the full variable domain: GAGVSQTPSNKVTEKGKYVELRCDPISGHTALYWYRQSLGQGPEFLIYFQGTGAADDSGLPNDRFFAVRPEGSVSTLKIQRTERGDSAVYLCASGPGQGSGNTIYFGEGSWLTVV.

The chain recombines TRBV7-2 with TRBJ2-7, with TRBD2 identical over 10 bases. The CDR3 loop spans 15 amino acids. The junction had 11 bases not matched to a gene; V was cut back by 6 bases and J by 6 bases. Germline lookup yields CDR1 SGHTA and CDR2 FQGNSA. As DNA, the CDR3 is TGTGCCAGCAGTCCGGAGCGGGGGGGCCATCTCGAGCAGTACTTC. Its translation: CASSPERGGHLEQYF.

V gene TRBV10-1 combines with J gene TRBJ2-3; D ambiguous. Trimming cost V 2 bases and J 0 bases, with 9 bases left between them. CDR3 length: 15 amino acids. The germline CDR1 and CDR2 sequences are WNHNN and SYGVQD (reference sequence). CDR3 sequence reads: CASSEVGGSTDTQYF. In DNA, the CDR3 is TGCGCCAGCAGTGAGGTGGGCGGTAGCACAGATACGCAGTATTTT.

The CDR3 DNA reads TGTGCCAGCAGCCACTCGAAAGGCACTGAAGCTTTCTTT. Amino acids: CASSHSKGTEAFF. The chain has TRBV4-2 and TRBJ1-1, with unresolved D. The CDR3 has 13 residues. Germline V gene sequence: CDR1 LGHNA, CDR2 YNFKEQ. Trimming removed 3 bases from V and 4 bases from J, with 9 bases in between.

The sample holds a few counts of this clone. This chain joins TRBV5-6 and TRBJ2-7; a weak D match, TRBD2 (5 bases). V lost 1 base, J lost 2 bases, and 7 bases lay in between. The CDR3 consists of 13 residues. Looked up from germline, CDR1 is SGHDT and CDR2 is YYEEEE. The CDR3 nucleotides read TGTGCCAGCAGCTTGACGGGAACCTACGAGCAGTACTTC. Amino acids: CASSLTGTYEQYF.

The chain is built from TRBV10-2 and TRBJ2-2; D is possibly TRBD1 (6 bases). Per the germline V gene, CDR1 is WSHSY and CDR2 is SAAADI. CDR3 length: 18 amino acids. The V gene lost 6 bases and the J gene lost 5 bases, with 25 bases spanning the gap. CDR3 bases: TGCGCCAGCAGATCCCGTGGGGGCACTCTTCCGCGGACCGGGGAGCTGTTTTTT. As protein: CASRSRGGTLPRTGELFF.

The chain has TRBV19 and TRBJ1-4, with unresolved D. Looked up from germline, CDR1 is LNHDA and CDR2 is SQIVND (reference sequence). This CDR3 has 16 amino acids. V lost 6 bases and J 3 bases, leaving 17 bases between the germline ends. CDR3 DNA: TGTGCCAGTAGGGGCAATCGGGAACCCTCTAATGAAAAACTGTTTTTT. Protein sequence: CASRGNREPSNEKLFF.

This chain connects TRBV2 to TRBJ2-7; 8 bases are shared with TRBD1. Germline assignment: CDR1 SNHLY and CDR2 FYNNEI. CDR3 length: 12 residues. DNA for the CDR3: TGTGCATCCCGGGACAGGAGTGACGAGCAGTACTTC. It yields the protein CASRDRSDEQYF.

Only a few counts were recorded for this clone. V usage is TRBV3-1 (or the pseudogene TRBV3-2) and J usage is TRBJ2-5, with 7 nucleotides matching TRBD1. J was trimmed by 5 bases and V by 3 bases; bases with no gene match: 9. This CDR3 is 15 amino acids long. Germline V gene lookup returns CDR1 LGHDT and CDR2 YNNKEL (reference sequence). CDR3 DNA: TGTGCCAGCAGCCAGGGTACACAGGGGTACGAGACCCAGTACTTC. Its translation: CASSQGTQGYETQYF.

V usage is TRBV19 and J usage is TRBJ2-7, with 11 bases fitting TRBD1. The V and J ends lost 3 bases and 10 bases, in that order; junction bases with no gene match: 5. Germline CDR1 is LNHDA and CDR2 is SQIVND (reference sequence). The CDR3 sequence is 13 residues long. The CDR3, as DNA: TGTGCCAGTAGTATGGGACAGGGGGGACGTCAGTACTTC. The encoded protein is CASSMGQGGRQYF.

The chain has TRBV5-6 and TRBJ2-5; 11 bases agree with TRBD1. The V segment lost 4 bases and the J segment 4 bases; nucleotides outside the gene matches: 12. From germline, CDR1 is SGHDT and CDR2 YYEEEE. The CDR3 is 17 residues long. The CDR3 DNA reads TGTGCCAGCAGCCTAAGGCGAGGACAGGGGGCGAGAGAGACCCAGTACTTC. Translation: CASSLRRGQGARETQYF.

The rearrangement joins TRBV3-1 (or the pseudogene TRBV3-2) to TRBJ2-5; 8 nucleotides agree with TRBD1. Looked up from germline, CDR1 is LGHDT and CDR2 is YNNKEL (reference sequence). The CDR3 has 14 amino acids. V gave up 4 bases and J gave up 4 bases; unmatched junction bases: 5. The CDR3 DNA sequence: TGTGCCAGCAGCCCCAGGGGGCTGAGAGAGACCCAGTACTTC. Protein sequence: CASSPRGLRETQYF.

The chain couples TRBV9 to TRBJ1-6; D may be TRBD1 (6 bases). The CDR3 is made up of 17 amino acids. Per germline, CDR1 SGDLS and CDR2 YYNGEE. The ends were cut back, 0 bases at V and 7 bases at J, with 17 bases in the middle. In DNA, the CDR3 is TGTGCCAGCAGCGTAGGGGGGCAACAGGGTCGGAATTCACCCCTCCACTTT. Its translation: CASSVGGQQGRNSPLHF.

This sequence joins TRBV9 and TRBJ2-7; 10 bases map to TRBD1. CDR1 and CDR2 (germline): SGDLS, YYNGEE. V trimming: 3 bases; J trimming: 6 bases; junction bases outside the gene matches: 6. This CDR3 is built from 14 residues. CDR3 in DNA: TGTGCCAGCAGCGGGAGGGACAGGGGTTGCGAGCAGTACTTC. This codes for CASSGRDRGCEQYF. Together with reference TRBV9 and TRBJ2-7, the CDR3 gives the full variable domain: DSGVTQTPKHLITATGQRVTLRCSPRSGDLSVYWYQQSLDQGLQFLIQYYNGEERAKGNILERFSAQQFPDLHSELNLSSLELGDSALYFCASSGRDRGCEQYFGPGTRLTVT.

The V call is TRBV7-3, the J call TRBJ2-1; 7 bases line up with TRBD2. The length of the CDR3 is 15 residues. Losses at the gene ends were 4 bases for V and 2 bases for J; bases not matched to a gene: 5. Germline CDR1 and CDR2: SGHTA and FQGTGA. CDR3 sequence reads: CASSSNLAAYNEQFF. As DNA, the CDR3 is TGTGCCAGCAGCTCAAATCTAGCGGCCTACAATGAGCAGTTCTTC.

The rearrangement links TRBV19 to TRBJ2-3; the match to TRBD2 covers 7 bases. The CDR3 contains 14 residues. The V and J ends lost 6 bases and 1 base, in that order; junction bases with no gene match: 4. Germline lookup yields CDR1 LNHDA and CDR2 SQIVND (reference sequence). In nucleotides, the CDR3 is TGTGCCAGTAGGAGAAGCGGGGGCACAGATACGCAGTATTTT. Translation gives CASRRSGGTDTQYF.

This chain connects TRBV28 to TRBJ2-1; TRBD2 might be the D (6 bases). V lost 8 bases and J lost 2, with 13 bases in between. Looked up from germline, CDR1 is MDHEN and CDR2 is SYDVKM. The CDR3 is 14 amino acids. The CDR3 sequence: CASSPGGAYNEQFF. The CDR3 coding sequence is TGTGCCAGCTCTCCAGGAGGGGCCTACAATGAGCAGTTCTTC.

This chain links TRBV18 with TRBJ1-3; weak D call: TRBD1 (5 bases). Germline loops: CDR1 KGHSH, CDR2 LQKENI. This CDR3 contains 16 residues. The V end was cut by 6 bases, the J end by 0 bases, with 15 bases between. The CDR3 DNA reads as TGTGCCAGCTCGCCGGGACTCAGGAGCTCTGGAAACACCATATATTTT. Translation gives CASSPGLRSSGNTIYF.

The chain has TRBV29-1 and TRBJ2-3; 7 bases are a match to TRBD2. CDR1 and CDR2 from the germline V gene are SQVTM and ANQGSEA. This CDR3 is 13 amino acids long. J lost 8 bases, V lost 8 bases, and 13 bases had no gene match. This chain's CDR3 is CSSGRSGDATQYF. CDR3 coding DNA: TGCAGCTCCGGAAGGAGCGGGGACGCTACGCAGTATTTT.

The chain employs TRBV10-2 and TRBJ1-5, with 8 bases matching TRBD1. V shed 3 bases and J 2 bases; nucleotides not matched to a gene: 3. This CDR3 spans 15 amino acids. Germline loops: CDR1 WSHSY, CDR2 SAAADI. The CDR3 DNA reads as TGCGCCAGCAGTGAAGCAGGGGGCCGCAATCAGCCCCAGCATTTT. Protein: CASSEAGGRNQPQHF.

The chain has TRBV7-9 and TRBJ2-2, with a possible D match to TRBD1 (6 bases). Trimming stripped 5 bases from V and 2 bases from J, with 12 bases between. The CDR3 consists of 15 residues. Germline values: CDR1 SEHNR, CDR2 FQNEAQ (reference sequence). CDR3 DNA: TGTGCCAGCAGCCAAGGGGGACCTAACACCGGGGAGCTGTTTTTT. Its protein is CASSQGGPNTGELFF.

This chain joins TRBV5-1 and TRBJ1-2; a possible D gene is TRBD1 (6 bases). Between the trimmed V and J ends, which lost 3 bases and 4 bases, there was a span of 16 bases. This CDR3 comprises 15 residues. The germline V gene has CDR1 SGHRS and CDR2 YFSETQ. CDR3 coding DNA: TGCGCCAGCAGCTCAGCCCAGGGGTTGACCTATGGCTACACCTTC. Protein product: CASSSAQGLTYGYTF.